This TCR beta chain came from a study of cytomegalovirus exposure and HLA in healthy donors (dated by TCRdb to about 2017). Background on the whole study: An earlier analysis of roughly 500 of the donors reported about 300 Gb of sequence data and 100 million to 120 million unique TCR beta sequences obtained from 180 million or so T cells. About 310 gigabases of sequencing data and approximately 80 million unique TCR sequences were included in an early release covering over 600 HLA-typed donors. The genetic ancestry cluster associated with self-reported Caucasian donors included 81% of the 398 genotyped donors. The aim of the study was to test whether cataloging public T cell receptors could identify signatures of past pathogen exposure. The study used immunosequencing to profile the T cell repertoires of about 670 subjects and linked those repertoires to cytomegalovirus serostatus. Besides the first cohort of approximately 670 subjects, a separate validation cohort made up of over a hundred different subjects was used. High-throughput TCR immunosequencing, statistical association of individual TCRs with disease status, and machine learning were combined to predict cytomegalovirus infection status. In a later analysis, previously published TCR beta repertoires from hundreds of donors were re-analyzed and high-resolution HLA genotyping was added so that TCR occurrence patterns could be studied. The later analysis used no new phenotypic data to find candidate immune exposures, relying instead on TCR beta sequences and their occurrence across donors. An earlier analysis of approximately 640 of the donors applied high-throughput TCR beta sequencing to assess whether each TCR beta V gene segment acted as functional or pseudogenic. Donor age, sex, ethnicity and CMV serostatus were collected together with the repertoire data. Genome-wide SNP genotypes for about 60% of the roughly 700 donors were used in a later genetic analysis, which treated that subset as a discovery cohort. All discovery cohort repertoires had been generated using a single sequencing platform. HLA typing included class I and class II loci at four-digit resolution. Typing coverage varied by locus: about 620-640 donors for A, B, C, DRB1 and DQB1; about 520 for DQA1; approximately 610 for DPA1; approximately 470 for DPB1. Four to six DR-DQ haplotypes were handled as single units for association and clustering, since linkage in the cohort was strong. Among almost 400 genotyped donors of the cohort, an average of roughly 240,000 unique TCR beta nucleotide sequences were sequenced per donor, roughly a sixth of them non-productive.

The library was obtained by the immunoSEQ multiplex PCR assay. The multiplex PCR relied on a mix of 60 forward primers for TCR Vbeta segments and 13 reverse primers for TCR Jbeta segments. The CDR3 region of rearranged TCR beta genes was amplified from genomic DNA with a multiplex PCR assay. The Illumina HiSeq System was used to sequence the amplified TCR beta libraries as 87-base-pair reads. As for how the authors treated the data: In a later analysis, tens of millions of unique TCR beta chains were counted across the roughly 610 repertoires, and some 10 million of these chains were shared by at least two donors. A nearest-neighbor algorithm error-corrected the raw reads and collapsed the reads into unique sequences, merging closely related sequences to remove PCR and sequencing errors. To assign V, D and J gene segments, CDR3 sequences were aligned to IMGT reference sequences. For a sequence to be retained, a match of at least six nucleotides was required to both a V gene segment and a J gene segment. A rearrangement was called productive if the CDR3 had no stop codons and remained in frame with V and J, and every other rearrangement was called non-productive. CDR3 was defined by IMGT convention, running from the second conserved V-encoded cysteine to the conserved J-encoded phenylalanine. The earlier analysis of about 610 of the donors excluded sequences that lacked an unambiguous match to a single V gene segment. In an earlier analysis of 500 to 750 of the donors, V segments were called functional above 56.7% productive rearrangements and were called segregating when the between-donor standard deviation exceeded 5%. A statistical classification framework was developed to diagnose cytomegalovirus status using the catalog of TCR beta chain sequences. V and J gene assignment, in a later analysis, came from comparing TCR nucleotide sequences with IMGT/GENE-DB human TR gene sequences. A later analysis assigned CDR3 sequences and most-parsimonious VDJ recombination scenarios with the TCRdist pipeline. A later analysis defined each TCR beta chain by its CDR3 amino acid sequence plus V-gene family, and excluded reads lacking a unique V-gene family. To address suspected cross-contamination and a sequencing artifact, a later analysis removed several hundred highly shared, low-generation-probability nucleotide sequences. For each public chain, a later analysis derived a clonal expansion index from normalized ranks of inferred template counts within each repertoire. A later analysis computed generation probabilities with a VDJ recombination model fitted to out-of-frame rearrangements, and checked the results against IGoR. A later analysis scored TCR-TCR, TCR-HLA and TCR-CMV co-occurrence with hypergeometric tests, applying a repertoire-size bias correction to TCR pairs. False discovery rates were estimated in a later analysis by permuting HLA or CMV assignments 20 times. In a later analysis, co-occurring TCRs were grouped using DBSCAN, and TCRdist sequence similarity was added for clustering within HLA-allele-positive subsets. For co-occurrence clustering, repertoires with fewer than 30,000 or more than 120,000 public chains were excluded, along with about five repertoires with anomalous nucleotide sharing. Sourced from immuneACCESS, this table was stored by TCRdb with only in-frame sequences that have V and J called. A share of the clones is absent; for the studies checked, an unresolved V gene accounts for under half, and the remainder has no known explanation. The V and J calls and clone size come from that table; D and trimming were worked out from the DNA. Counted in this sample were about 210,000 clones; 80% to 90% of them appeared once. The top ten clones comprise roughly 0.26% of the sample.

This clone was picked up a small number of times. It has no known antigen specificity. No base quality values were provided; no much bigger clone lies one nucleotide off. The research as a whole found: Because counts were too low, 15 to 20 rarely observed V segments, including chromosome 9 orphons, were excluded from the earlier analysis of some 540 of the donors. A later genetic analysis associated a missense DCLRE1C variant with V-gene and J-gene trimming of TCR beta chains, and an independent cohort replicated the association. A cluster of highly shared sequence variants was judged likely to represent a technical artifact of the sequencing pipeline. The only immune exposure information available for the cohort was CMV serostatus. A later analysis associated approximately 17,000 TCR beta sequences with specific HLA alleles at a false discovery rate of 0.05. In a later analysis, the rate of TCR association differed among HLA loci, with DRB1 alleles having the most associated TCRs and HLA-C alleles having the fewest. Because HLA typing was unavailable for some donors at each locus, only the typed subset was used in association tests. In a later analysis, most CMV-associated TCR beta chains were found to appear HLA-restricted, with HLA associations seemingly driven largely by CMV exposure. The authors suggested that the approach could potentially be extended to other disease states and immunological phenotypes. Because the 87-base-pair reads could not distinguish some IMGT-functional V segments, including TRBV6-2 and TRBV6-3, those segments were excluded. When HLA alleles, especially DR and DQ, strongly co-occurred, attributing TCR associations to individual alleles was difficult. A few of the identified cytomegalovirus-associated TCR beta chains were confirmed in vitro to be specific for cytomegalovirus antigens. Only TCR beta chains were sequenced in this cohort, and the absence of alpha or paired-chain data limited detectable features. Across donors, most TCR sequences were observed very rarely, whereas some public TCRs were present in many individuals. In the study, some 160 TCR beta chains were listed as associated with cytomegalovirus. An earlier analysis of approximately 570 of the donors showed that most TCR beta V segments appeared in productive rearrangements either about 90% or about 30% of the time, which broadly matched IMGT annotations. In a later genetic analysis, fewer N-insertions in productive TCRs were reported among donors in an Asian-associated ancestry cluster than the roughly 700-donor mean. Roughly uniform sequencing depth across donors was assumed in presence/absence analyses, although this assumption may not hold. A further reported finding was that TCR beta sequences accurately predicted the HLA-A and HLA-B alleles for most subjects in the first cohort. Correlated functional status among segregating V segments might be attributable to linkage disequilibrium, but an unknown experimental factor could not be ruled out. Cytomegalovirus status was reported to be diagnosed by the classifier with high specificity and sensitivity in both the original and validation cohorts. According to a later analysis, parvovirus B19, influenza, CMV and Epstein-Barr virus appeared linked to several top co-occurrence clusters. Compared with equally common non-associated chains, HLA-associated TCR beta chains in a later analysis were more clonally expanded and had lower generation probabilities.

The cohort comprised fewer than 750 healthy bone marrow donors. At the time of sampling, all cohort members were nominally healthy, though unrecorded immune exposures were likely present. The donor was CMV seronegative and belonged to the group of roughly 330 seronegative cohort members. Every donor gave a peripheral blood sample, and the peripheral blood mononuclear cells from that sample were used for TCR beta sequencing. Genomic DNA extraction from the blood cell samples was performed with the Qiagen DNeasy Blood Extraction Kit. The germline ends are 15 bases apart after V is trimmed by 1 base and J by 6 bases. CDR1 and CDR2, looked up from the germline V gene (reference sequence), are SEHNR and FQNEAQ. The CDR3 has 16 amino acids, counting the end cysteine and phenylalanine. Only the CDR3 part of the read is kept: 48 bases, read in frame from the first base.

The rearranged segments are TRBV7-9 and TRBJ2-2; the D gene remains uncertain. The sequence derives from a girl aged 2-10 years in good health and CMV-seronegative. What was sequenced was PBMCs. The CDR3 protein is CASSLEWVRSAGELFF. The nucleotide sequence reads TGTGCCAGCAGCTTAGAATGGGTCAGGTCGGCCGGGGAGCTGTTTTTT.